The 24 T cell receptor beta chains below all came from one sample that was sequenced in a study of OX40 agonist ivuxolimab in advanced cancers. Sequenced by immunoSEQ multiplex PCR; TCRdb stores in-frame clones only, minus some. The sample lists around 60,000 clones, 75% to 95% occurring once. The sequences come from CD4+ or CD8+ T cells sorted from blood, collected in a trial of the OX40 agonist ivuxolimab. All receptors come from an adult with an advanced solid tumor such as melanoma, head and neck, liver or kidney cancer.

The CDR3 region has the DNA TGTGCCAGCAGCTTGGGGACAGGGGTCGATGAGCAGTTCTTC. Amino acid sequence: CASSLGTGVDEQFF. The chain uses TRBV5-8 and TRBJ2-1, with 9 positions matching TRBD1. The CDR3 runs 14 residues. The J segment lost 8 bases and the V segment lost 0 bases, leaving 3 bases of the junction unmatched. From germline, CDR1 is SGHTS and CDR2 YDEGEE.

The V and J genes are TRBV29-1 and TRBJ2-7; no clear D gene. V dropped 5 bases and J dropped 0 bases, with 8 bases sitting between them. The CDR3 is 12 amino acids. Germline lookup yields CDR1 SQVTM and CDR2 ANQGSEA. CDR3 nucleotide sequence: TGCAGCGTTTCTCGGAACTCCTACGAGCAGTACTTC. Translated: CSVSRNSYEQYF.

This clone was counted only a few times. This sequence joins TRBV30 and TRBJ1-1; D perhaps matches TRBD1 (6 bases). The CDR3 totals 13 residues. Germline values: CDR1 GTSNPN, CDR2 SVGIG (reference sequence). The ends were cut back, 4 bases at V and 1 base at J, with 10 bases in the middle. CDR3 sequence reads: CAWTGTSNTEAFF. The CDR3 DNA reads as TGTGCCTGGACCGGGACATCGAACACTGAAGCTTTCTTT.

The V and J genes are TRBV27 and TRBJ2-7; D is uncertain. Deletions cut 9 bases from V and 5 bases from J, with 23 bases between. The CDR3 loop spans 15 amino acids. Germline lookup yields CDR1 MNHEY and CDR2 SMNVEV (reference sequence). The CDR3 region is CARQGIFGSIHEQYF. The CDR3 DNA follows: TGTGCCAGACAAGGGATTTTCGGTTCCATTCACGAGCAGTACTTC.

The CDR3 protein is CASRGESGTGGHEQYF. The CDR3 DNA follows: TGTGCCAGCAGGGGAGAATCCGGGACAGGGGGCCACGAGCAGTACTTC. J is TRBJ2-7 and V is TRBV21-1; the table's D call, TRBD1, was not checked against the DNA. TRBV21-1 is a known pseudogene. CDR3 size: 16 residues.

This clone has only one observation. The rearrangement uses TRBV10-3 and TRBJ2-3; 11 bases line up with TRBD2. The trim removed 2 bases at V and 10 bases at J, leaving 5 bases unmatched. Germline lookup yields CDR1 ENHRY and CDR2 SYGVKD. This CDR3 has 14 residues. The CDR3, as DNA: TGTGCCATCAGTGAGCTAGCGGGAGGTAGATCGCAGTATTTT. As protein: CAISELAGGRSQYF.

The genes are TRBV5-5 and TRBJ2-2; 7 bases align to TRBD2. In germline, CDR1 is SGHKS, CDR2 YYEKEE (reference sequence). V lost 3 bases, J lost 4 bases, and 9 bases stayed unmatched. This CDR3 contains 16 residues. The DNA for the CDR3 is TGTGCCAGCAGCTCTTTGGCGGGAGCCTCCACCGGGGAGCTGTTTTTT. The encoded protein is CASSSLAGASTGELFF.

This clone was observed once. In DNA, the CDR3 is TGTGCCATTAACCCGGGACTAGCGAGCAATGAGCAGTTCTTC. Protein: CAINPGLASNEQFF. V usage is TRBV10-3 and J usage is TRBJ2-1; 10 bases agree with TRBD2. The V gene's germline CDR1 is ENHRY and CDR2 SYGVKD. The CDR3 totals 14 residues. The trim removed 9 bases at V and 6 bases at J, leaving 8 bases unmatched.

The V call is TRBV25-1, the J call TRBJ1-3, with 8 bases identical to TRBD1. The length of the CDR3 is 13 residues. The germline V gene encodes CDR1 MGHDK and CDR2 SYGVNS. V lost 3 bases and J lost 8; bases outside the gene matches: 3. The CDR3 DNA follows: TGTGCCAGCAGTGACAGGGGGCTTTACACCATATATTTT. This sequence encodes CASSDRGLYTIYF.

This chain joins TRBV5-1 and TRBJ2-1; 13 bases agree with TRBD2. This CDR3 region has 18 residues. Germline V gene lookup returns CDR1 SGHRS and CDR2 YFSETQ. J lost 5 bases, V lost 4 bases, and 12 bases had no gene match. CDR3 loop: CASSLSPGLAGNHNEQFF. The DNA of the CDR3 is TGCGCCAGCAGCCTTTCCCCGGGACTAGCGGGAAATCACAATGAGCAGTTCTTC.

V usage is TRBV19 and J usage is TRBJ2-1, with D perhaps matching TRBD2 (6 bases). Trimming pared 9 bases from V and 0 bases from J, leaving 18 bases between. This CDR3 has 16 residues. Germline lookup yields CDR1 LNHDA and CDR2 SQIVND (reference sequence). The chain's CDR3 is CASAKGGIRSYNEQFF. CDR3 nucleotides: TGTGCCAGCGCCAAAGGAGGGATCCGCTCCTACAATGAGCAGTTCTTC. The variable domain in full, with the rest retrieved from reference TRBV19 and TRBJ2-1, is DGGITQSPKYLFRKEGQNVTLSCEQNLNHDAMYWYRQDPGQGLRLIYYSQIVNDFQKGDIAEGYSVSREKKESFPLTVTSAQKNPTAFYLCASAKGGIRSYNEQFFGPGTRLTVL.

In this sample, this clone turned up once. The CDR3 sequence: CASSRGGSGTEAFF. The CDR3 DNA sequence: TGTGCCAGCAGCCGGGGGGGAAGTGGCACTGAAGCTTTCTTT. The chain links TRBV5-4 to TRBJ1-1, with D possibly TRBD1 on 5 matching bases. This CDR3 has 14 residues. Trimming shortened V by 4 bases and J by 4 bases, and 14 bases separated the two germline ends. Germline lookup yields CDR1 SGHNT and CDR2 YYREEE (reference sequence).

The chain links TRBV5-4 to TRBJ2-7; D might be TRBD1 or TRBD2, each matching 5 bases. Trimming took 7 bases from V and 4 from J, leaving 9 bases between them. The length of the CDR3 is 11 residues. CDR1 is SGHNT, CDR2 YYREEE, per germline (reference sequence). The CDR3, as DNA: TGTGCCAGCCAGGGAGAATACGAGCAGTACTTC. Encoded protein: CASQGEYEQYF.

Here the CDR3 DNA reads TGTGCCAGCAGCGATAAAGCGGGAGGGTTTACCGGGGAGCTGTTTTTT. It yields the protein CASSDKAGGFTGELFF. V and J are TRBV7-6 and TRBJ2-2, with 10 bases fitting TRBD2. This CDR3 contains 16 residues. CDR1 is SGHVS, CDR2 FNYEAQ, per germline. Unmatched junction bases numbered 8, after V lost 5 bases and J lost 5 bases.

This chain uses TRBV2 with TRBJ2-5; D is undetermined. Trimming pared 4 bases from V and 4 bases from J, leaving 4 bases between. Germline V CDR1 and CDR2: SNHLY, FYNNEI. The CDR3 runs 11 residues. This CDR3 reads CASSVGETQYF. The CDR3 coding sequence is TGTGCCAGCAGTGTGGGAGAGACCCAGTACTTC.

This chain joins TRBV27 and TRBJ1-5; D is unresolved. Germline lookup yields CDR1 MNHEY and CDR2 SMNVEV (reference sequence). Trimming left V 2 bases short and J 4 bases short, with 15 bases between. The CDR3 runs to 16 residues. This chain's CDR3 is CASSLTGRATNQPQHF. The CDR3 bases are TGTGCCAGCAGTTTAACTGGGAGGGCAACGAATCAGCCCCAGCATTTT.

The V and J genes are TRBV19 and TRBJ2-1; 16 bases match TRBD2. V gave up 1 base and J gave up 6 bases; unmatched junction bases: 9. Looked up from germline, CDR1 is LNHDA and CDR2 is SQIVND (reference sequence). CDR3 length: 19 amino acids. The CDR3 is CASSIAPGLAGGPSNEQFF. As DNA, the CDR3 is TGTGCCAGTAGTATAGCGCCGGGACTAGCGGGAGGGCCTTCCAATGAGCAGTTCTTC.

The rearrangement links TRBV10-3 to TRBJ2-3; weak D call: TRBD2 (5 bases). Germline CDR1 is ENHRY and CDR2 is SYGVKD. V was clipped by 3 bases and J by 2 bases, with 15 bases between them. There are 16 residues in the CDR3. Here the CDR3 reads CAISEGSEQYTDTQYF. In DNA, the CDR3 is TGTGCCATCAGTGAAGGGAGCGAACAATACACAGATACGCAGTATTTT.

V gene TRBV11-2 combines with J gene TRBJ2-3, with 10 positions matching TRBD2. The V gene end was trimmed by 1 base and the J gene end by 1 base; junction bases not matched to a gene: 5. The CDR3 has 17 amino acids. Germline V gene lookup returns CDR1 SGHAT and CDR2 FQNNGV. The CDR3 coding sequence is TGTGCCAGCAGCTTAGGAGAACTAGCGGGACGCACAGATACGCAGTATTTT. Encoded protein: CASSLGELAGRTDTQYF.

This clone was observed a few times. The rearrangement links TRBV6-5 to TRBJ1-2; 9 positions match TRBD1. With V trimmed by 8 bases and J by 8 bases, 9 bases remained unmatched. CDR3 length equals 13 residues. The V gene's germline CDR1 is MNHEY and CDR2 SVGAGI. This chain's CDR3 is CASLGGQGRGYTF. In nucleotides, the CDR3 is TGTGCCAGCCTAGGGGGACAGGGACGCGGCTACACCTTC.

This chain connects TRBV6-1 to TRBJ1-3, with D unresolved. Germline CDR1 and CDR2: MNHNS and SASEGT. V lost 1 base, J lost 7 bases, and 5 bases lay in between. The CDR3 spans 12 residues. CDR3 DNA: TGTGCCAGCAGTGAAGTTACCAACACCATATATTTT. Translating gives CASSEVTNTIYF.

This clone has just one count. The chain joins TRBV5-1 to TRBJ2-2, with D possibly being TRBD2 (6 bases). This CDR3 region has 14 residues. Germline V gene sequence: CDR1 SGHRS, CDR2 YFSETQ. V dropped 0 bases and J dropped 7 bases, with 10 bases sitting between them. This CDR3 reads CASSLVSGNGELFF. CDR3 DNA: TGCGCCAGCAGCTTGGTTAGCGGTAACGGGGAGCTGTTTTTT.

The chain couples TRBV10-2 to TRBJ2-5, with D possibly being TRBD2 (5 bases). The CDR3 runs 13 residues. The germline gives CDR1 WSHSY, CDR2 SAAADI. V lost 2 bases and J lost 7, with 11 bases in between. The DNA for the CDR3 is TGCGCCAGCAGTGAGAACGGGATAGGGACCCAGTACTTC. It codes for CASSENGIGTQYF.

CDR3 DNA sequence: TGTGCCAGTAGCCCGGGACTAGCGGCGGCCTACGAGCAGTACTTC. Its translation is CASSPGLAAAYEQYF. The chain combines TRBV19 with TRBJ2-7; 11 positions match TRBD2. The CDR3 covers 15 residues. Germline trimming cut 6 bases from V and 2 bases from J; bases unmatched to any gene: 6. The germline gives CDR1 LNHDA, CDR2 SQIVND (reference sequence).